The 2 T cell receptor beta chains reported below all come from one sample, sequenced in a study of cytomegalovirus exposure and HLA in healthy donors. Generated by immunoSEQ multiplex PCR, the TCRdb table keeps only in-frame clones and is missing some. The repertoire holds about 160,000 clones, with under 90% as singletons. The sample was PBMCs. All receptors derive from a young man in good health and CMV-seropositive.

The CDR3 protein is CASRESGGSNGYTF. The CDR3 DNA sequence: TGTGCCAGCAGAGAATCAGGGGGCTCAAATGGCTACACCTTC. The genes are TRBV14 and TRBJ1-2; 8 nucleotides line up with TRBD1. The germline gives CDR1 SGHDN, CDR2 FVKESK. The CDR3 is 14 amino acids. The V segment lost 6 bases and the J segment 6 bases; nucleotides outside the gene matches: 9.

Only one count was recorded for this clone. V usage is TRBV5-4 and J usage is TRBJ2-5; D is possibly TRBD1 (5 bases). This CDR3 region has 16 residues. V was pared by 4 bases and J by 9 bases, with 25 bases between. The germline V gene has CDR1 SGHNT and CDR2 YYREEE (reference sequence). In nucleotides, the CDR3 is TGTGCCAGCAGCCAGGATCAGGGCCTCCAAAGTTCGCCCCAGTACTTC. This encodes CASSQDQGLQSSPQYF.